This T cell receptor (beta chain) was sequenced during a study of T cells in pancreatic ductal adenocarcinoma. Using immunoSEQ multiplex PCR, the repertoire was profiled, and TCRdb retains in-frame clones only, with some absent. This table has about 100,000 clones, roughly 96% appearing once. General study points: Tumor and blood clonality did not differ significantly, about 0.11 versus 0.072.

CDR1 is MNHEY and CDR2 is SVGAGI in the germline V gene. The CDR3 contains 12 residues. Trimming removed 6 bases at V and 4 bases at J, with 9 bases between. Surgery without prior neoadjuvant therapy was the treatment of the selected pancreatic ductal adenocarcinoma patients. This clone was recorded once. Its antigen is not known. The receptor was isolated from a human donor with pancreatic ductal adenocarcinoma. Sequenced material: PBMCs. The V and J genes are TRBV6-5 and TRBJ1-1, with D perhaps TRBD1 (5 bases). CDR3 sequence: CASRGPITEAFF. CDR3 coding DNA: TGTGCCAGCAGGGGGCCGATCACTGAAGCTTTCTTT.